This T cell receptor beta chain derives from a study of CD8 T cells in Susac syndrome. In blood CD8+ and CD4+ T cells, TCR beta underwent sequencing. With 6 bases removed from V and 1 base from J, the gap between germline ends came to 11 bases. Germline values: CDR1 LNHDA, CDR2 SQIVND (reference sequence). The CDR3 length is 14 residues. Reverse transcription of about 0.5 to 1 ug RNA used random hexamers. TCRdb processed the immunoSEQ multiplex PCR reads anew with MiXCR; each CDR3 protein has one entry. The sample lists approximately 160,000 distinct CDR3 sequences; roughly 94% were seen once. Material: CD4+ T cells from PBMCs. The chain carries TRBV19 and TRBJ2-3; D is ambiguous. The clonotype originates from a human donor with multiple sclerosis. Here the CDR3 DNA reads TGTGCCAGTAGGTCTCCGGGCGGCACAGATACGCAGTATTTT. Translating gives CASRSPGGTDTQYF.